This paragraph covers one TCR beta chain sequence. These data belong to a study of T cell changes during pregnancy in multiple sclerosis. CDR1 and CDR2 (germline): LNHDA, SQIVND (reference sequence). The trim removed 4 bases at V and 4 bases at J, leaving 2 bases unmatched. This CDR3 spans 13 amino acids. TCRdb's copy holds only in-frame clones and misses some; the assay was immunoSEQ multiplex PCR. Of 70,000 or so clones in the sample, about nine tenths were seen once. The rearrangement uses TRBV19 and TRBJ1-2; 8 bases match TRBD1. Sequencing used peripheral blood, obtained in the third trimester of pregnancy. This TCR derives from a female donor with multiple sclerosis, enrolled in a pregnancy study. CDR3 region: CASSRGQVYGYTF. As DNA, the CDR3 is TGTGCCAGTAGTAGGGGACAGGTCTATGGCTACACCTTC.